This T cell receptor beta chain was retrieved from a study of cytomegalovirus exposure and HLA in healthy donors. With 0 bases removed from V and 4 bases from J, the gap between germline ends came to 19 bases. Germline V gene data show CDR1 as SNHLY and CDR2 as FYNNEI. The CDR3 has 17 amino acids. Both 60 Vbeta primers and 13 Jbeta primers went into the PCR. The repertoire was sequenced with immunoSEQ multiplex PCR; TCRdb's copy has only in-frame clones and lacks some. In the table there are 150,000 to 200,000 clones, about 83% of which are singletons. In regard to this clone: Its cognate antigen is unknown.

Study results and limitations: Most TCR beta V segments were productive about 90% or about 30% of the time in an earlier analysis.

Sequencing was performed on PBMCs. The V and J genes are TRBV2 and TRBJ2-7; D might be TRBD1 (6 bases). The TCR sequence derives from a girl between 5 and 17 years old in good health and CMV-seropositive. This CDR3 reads CASSEALPRQGLYEQYF. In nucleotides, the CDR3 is TGTGCCAGCAGTGAAGCGCTCCCAAGGCAGGGGTTATACGAGCAGTACTTC.